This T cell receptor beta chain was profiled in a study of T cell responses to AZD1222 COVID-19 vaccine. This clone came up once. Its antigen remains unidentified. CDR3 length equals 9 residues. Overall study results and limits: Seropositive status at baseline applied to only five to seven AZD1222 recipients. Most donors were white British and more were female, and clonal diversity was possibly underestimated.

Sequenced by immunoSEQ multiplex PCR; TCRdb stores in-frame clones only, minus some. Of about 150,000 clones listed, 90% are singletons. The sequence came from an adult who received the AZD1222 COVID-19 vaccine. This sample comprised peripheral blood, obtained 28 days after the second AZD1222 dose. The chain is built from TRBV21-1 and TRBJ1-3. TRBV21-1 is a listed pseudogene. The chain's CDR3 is CASRGAIYF. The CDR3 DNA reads TGTGCCAGCCGTGGCGCCATATATTTT.